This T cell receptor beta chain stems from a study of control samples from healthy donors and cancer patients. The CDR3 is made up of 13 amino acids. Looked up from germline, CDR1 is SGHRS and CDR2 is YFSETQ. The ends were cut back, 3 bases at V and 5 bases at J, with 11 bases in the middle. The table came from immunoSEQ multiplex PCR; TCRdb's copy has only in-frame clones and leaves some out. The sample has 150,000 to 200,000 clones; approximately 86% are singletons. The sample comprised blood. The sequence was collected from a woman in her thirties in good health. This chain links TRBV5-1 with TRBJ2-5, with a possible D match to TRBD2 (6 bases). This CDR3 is CASSWTTLETQYF. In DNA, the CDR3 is TGCGCCAGCAGCTGGACTACTCTGGAGACCCAGTACTTC.